This entry features one TCR beta chain sequence. Sequencing was performed with immunoSEQ multiplex PCR; in TCRdb, only in-frame clones are kept and a portion is missing. The sample lists 55,000 to 65,000 clones; 70% to 90% were seen once. This sample stems from a study of OX40 agonist ivuxolimab in advanced cancers. Deletions cut 2 bases from V and 3 bases from J, with 13 bases between. The germline V gene encodes CDR1 GTSNPN and CDR2 SVGIG (reference sequence). The CDR3 runs 14 residues. The source of this sequence is an adult with an advanced solid tumor such as melanoma, head and neck, liver or kidney cancer. V and J are TRBV30 and TRBJ1-2; TRBD1 is a possible D gene (6 bases). The starting material was CD4+ or CD8+ T cells sorted from blood, obtained in a trial of the OX40 agonist ivuxolimab. DNA for the CDR3: TGTGCCTGGAGTCAGCAGGGGTGGGACTATGGCTACACCTTC. Residues: CAWSQQGWDYGYTF.